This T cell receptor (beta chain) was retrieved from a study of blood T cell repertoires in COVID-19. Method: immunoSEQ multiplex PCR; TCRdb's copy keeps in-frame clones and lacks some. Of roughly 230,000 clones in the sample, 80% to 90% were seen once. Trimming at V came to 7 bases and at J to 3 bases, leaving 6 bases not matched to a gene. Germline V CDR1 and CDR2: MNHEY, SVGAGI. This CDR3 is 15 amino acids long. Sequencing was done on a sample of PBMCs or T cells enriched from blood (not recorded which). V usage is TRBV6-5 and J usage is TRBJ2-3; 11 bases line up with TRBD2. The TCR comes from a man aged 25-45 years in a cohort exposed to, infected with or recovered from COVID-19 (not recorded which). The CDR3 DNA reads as TGTGCCAGCAACCCACTAGCGGGAGTGACAGATACGCAGTATTTT. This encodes CASNPLAGVTDTQYF.